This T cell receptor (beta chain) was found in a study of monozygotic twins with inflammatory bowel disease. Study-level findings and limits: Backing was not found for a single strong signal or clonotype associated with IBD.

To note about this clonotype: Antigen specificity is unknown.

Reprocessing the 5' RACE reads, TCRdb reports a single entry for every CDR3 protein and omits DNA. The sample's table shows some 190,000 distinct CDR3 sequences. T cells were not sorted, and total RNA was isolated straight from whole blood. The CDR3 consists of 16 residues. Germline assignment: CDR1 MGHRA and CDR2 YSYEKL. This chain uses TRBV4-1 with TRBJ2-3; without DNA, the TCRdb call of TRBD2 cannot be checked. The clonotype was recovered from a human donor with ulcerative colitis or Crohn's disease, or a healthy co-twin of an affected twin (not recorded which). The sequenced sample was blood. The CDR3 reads CASSPLGGGATDTQYF.